Sequencing of this TCR beta chain was carried out in a study of chemoradiotherapy in HPV16-positive cancers. The study's findings and limits: Candidate HPV-specific clones and E7-related TCR motifs grew in tumor during treatment. HPV-responsive T-cell expansion during chemoradiotherapy was linked to improved recurrence-free survival in HPV16-positive patients.

The CDR3 contains 13 residues. V gave up 0 bases and J gave up 5 bases, with 8 bases separating them. CDR1 and CDR2 from the germline V gene are SGHNT and YYREEE (reference sequence). With regard to this clone: Its antigen is undetermined.

Sequencing used immunoSEQ multiplex PCR; TCRdb keeps in-frame clones, though not all of them. Altogether fewer than 4,000 clones are present, approximately 80% being singletons, with the ten largest covering about 15%. The chain carries TRBV5-4 and TRBJ1-1; unclear D gene. This TCR came from a human donor with HPV-associated anogenital cancer. The sample was acquired from a patient who underwent chemoradiotherapy. The CDR3 DNA is TGTGCCAGCAGCTTGGCGTCGGGAACTGAAGCTTTCTTT. This gives the protein CASSLASGTEAFF.